This T cell receptor (beta chain) came from a study of cytotoxic CD8 clonotypes in ibrutinib-treated CLL. General study points: An increase in clonality occurred at ibrutinib response, followed by a return toward baseline at progression. Clonotypes that were public were uncommon, and they contracted or stayed stable on treatment. Patients showed higher baseline clonality than age-matched healthy donors, and it tracked circulating CD8+ T-cell counts.

This CDR3 spans 14 amino acids. V was clipped by 5 bases and J by 3 bases, with 14 bases between them. CDR1 is SEHNR, CDR2 FQNEAQ, per germline (reference sequence). This clone was detected ten times or more. Its antigen is unidentified. Repertoires were generated with immunoSEQ multiplex PCR, while TCRdb's copy carries only in-frame clones and drops some. The profile shows 200,000 or so clones, roughly three quarters of them singletons. V usage is TRBV7-9 and J usage is TRBJ2-7, with D hard to call. Sequenced material: PBMCs, taken after 12 months of ibrutinib treatment. The source is a human donor with chronic lymphocytic leukemia. CDR3 DNA: TGTGCCAGCAGCGCCGCCGTGGCGGTCTACGAGCAGTACTTC. It encodes CASSAAVAVYEQYF.